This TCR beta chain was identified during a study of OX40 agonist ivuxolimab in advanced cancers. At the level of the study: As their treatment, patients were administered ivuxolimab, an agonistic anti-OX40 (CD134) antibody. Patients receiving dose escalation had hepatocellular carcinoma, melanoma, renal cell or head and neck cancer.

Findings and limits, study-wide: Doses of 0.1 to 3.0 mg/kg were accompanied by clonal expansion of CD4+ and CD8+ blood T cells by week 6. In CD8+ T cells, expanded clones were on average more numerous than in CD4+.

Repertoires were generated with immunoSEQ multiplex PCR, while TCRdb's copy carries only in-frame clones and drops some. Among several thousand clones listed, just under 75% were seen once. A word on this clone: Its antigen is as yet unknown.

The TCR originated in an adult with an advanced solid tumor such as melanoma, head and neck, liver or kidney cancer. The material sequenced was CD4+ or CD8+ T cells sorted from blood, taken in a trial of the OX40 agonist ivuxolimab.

CDR3 in amino acids: CASSLRAQSGELFF. The CDR3 region has the DNA TGTGCCAGCAGCTTAAGGGCCCAAAGCGGGGAGCTGTTTTTT. The chain couples TRBV7-2 to TRBJ2-2; D is ambiguous. Trimming shortened V by 2 bases and J by 7 bases, and 11 bases separated the two germline ends. The CDR3 has 14 residues. CDR1 and CDR2 (germline): SGHTA, FQGNSA.